Following are 21 T cell receptor beta chains from one sample sequenced in a study of T cells after posttransplantation cyclophosphamide. Cyclophosphamide on days +3 and +4 followed busulfan-fludarabine conditioning and a marrow graft. Produced via immunoSEQ multiplex PCR; TCRdb's table is partial and in-frame only. Listed here are about 5,400 clones without any singletons, the top ten holding roughly 25%. The sample in question was PBMCs, obtained around 380 days after allogeneic stem cell transplant with posttransplant cyclophosphamide. The receptors here all came from a male patient aged 55 to 69 who received an allogeneic stem cell transplant from a related donor, was CMV-positive, and had acute GVHD only. The graft donor may account for some of the T cells.

The sample holds a few counts of this clone. The chain is built from TRBV6-5 and TRBJ2-7; D is unresolved. The germline V gene has CDR1 MNHEY and CDR2 SVGAGI. CDR3 length equals 14 residues. Trimming took off 5 bases at V and 0 bases at J, with 11 bases between the two ends. The CDR3 sequence is CASSEEESSYEQYF. DNA for the CDR3: TGTGCCAGCAGTGAAGAGGAGAGCTCCTACGAGCAGTACTTC.

Many counts were recorded for this clone. The chain uses TRBV6-5 and TRBJ2-3; TRBD2 agrees at 7 bases. Germline-derived CDR1 and CDR2 are MNHEY and SVGAGI. The CDR3 sequence is 15 residues long. The V segment lost 6 bases and the J segment 5 bases; nucleotides outside the gene matches: 11. The CDR3: CASSQTSWEGDTQYF. CDR3 sequence (DNA): TGTGCCAGCAGCCAGACTAGCTGGGAGGGAGATACGCAGTATTTT.

This clone was seen many times. The rearrangement joins TRBV7-6 to TRBJ2-1; 12 nucleotides match TRBD2. Trimming cost V 5 bases and J 6 bases; bases outside gene matches: 5. This CDR3 comprises 15 residues. Germline CDR1 reads SGHVS; CDR2 reads FNYEAQ. The CDR3 here is CASSKTSGSGNEQFF. The CDR3 coding sequence is TGTGCCAGCAGCAAGACTAGCGGGAGTGGCAATGAGCAGTTCTTC.

This clone showed up many times. The CDR3 is CASSGYTEAFF. Written as DNA, the CDR3 is TGTGCCAGCAGCGGGTATACTGAAGCTTTCTTT. The genes are TRBV2 and TRBJ1-1; no clear D gene. The length of the CDR3 is 11 residues. V was pared by 6 bases and J by 5 bases, with 7 bases between. The germline gives CDR1 SNHLY, CDR2 FYNNEI. Full variable domain (missing parts from reference TRBV2 and TRBJ1-1): EPEVTQTPSHQVTQMGQEVILRCVPISNHLYFYWYRQILGQKVEFLVSFYNNEISEKSEIFDDQFSVERPDGSNFTLKIRSTKLEDSAMYFCASSGYTEAFFGQGTRLTVV.

Ten or more counts support this clone. The rearrangement links TRBV7-6 to TRBJ2-7, with TRBD1 matching over 7 bases. Germline loops: CDR1 SGHVS, CDR2 FNYEAQ. This CDR3 region has 13 residues. The V and J ends lost 5 bases and 3 bases, in that order; junction bases with no gene match: 4. The CDR3: CASSEGAVYEQYF. The CDR3 DNA is TGTGCCAGCAGCGAGGGGGCGGTCTACGAGCAGTACTTC. The entire variable domain, with the rest obtained from reference TRBV7-6 and TRBJ2-7, is as follows: GAGVSQSPRYKVTKRGQDVALRCDPISGHVSLYWYRQALGQGPEFLTYFNYEAQQDKSGLPNDRFSAERPEGSISTLTIQRTEQRDSAMYRCASSEGAVYEQYFGPGTRLTVT.

V and J are TRBV6-4 and TRBJ2-2; a possible D gene is TRBD2 (5 bases). The CDR3 totals 14 residues. Germline V gives CDR1 MRHNA, CDR2 SNTAGT. V gave up 9 bases and J gave up 7 bases, with 18 bases separating them. The CDR3 coding sequence is TGTGCCAGGAAAGGGCGGGTCAGTGGCGGGGAGCTGTTTTTT. The encoded protein is CARKGRVSGGELFF.

This clone has a count of ten or more. Here the CDR3 DNA reads TGTGCCAGCAGCCTAAGCGGACAGCCTACTAACTATGGCTACACCTTC. Protein: CASSLSGQPTNYGYTF. The genes are TRBV7-2 and TRBJ1-2; maybe TRBD1 (6 bases). From germline, CDR1 is SGHTA and CDR2 FQGNSA. Deletions cut 5 bases from V and 0 bases from J, with 16 bases between. The CDR3 is 16 amino acids.

This clone was observed many times. The rearrangement links TRBV4-3 to TRBJ2-1, with D tentatively TRBD2 (5 bases). V was shortened by 1 base and J by 4 bases, with 14 bases between the two germline ends. Germline CDR1 and CDR2: LGHNA and YSLEER. CDR3 length equals 16 residues. CDR3 coding DNA: TGCGCCAGCAGCCAAGTCAAGGCTAGCTTATACAATGAGCAGTTCTTC. Amino acid sequence: CASSQVKASLYNEQFF.

This clone was picked up a small number of times. The CDR3 bases are TGTGCCAGCAGCTTAGACAGGGGGGAGCAGTACTTC. This codes for CASSLDRGEQYF. This chain connects TRBV11-2 to TRBJ2-5, with D possibly being TRBD1 (7 bases). The CDR3 spans 12 residues. CDR1 SGHAT and CDR2 FQNNGV come from the germline V gene. V gave up 0 bases and J gave up 11 bases, with 10 bases separating them.

The sample holds a few counts of this clone. This sequence may be a read error, since a much larger clone differs from it by one base. Other DNA sequences of this sample code for an identical CDR3. The chain has TRBV19 and TRBJ2-7; D might be TRBD2 (5 bases). This CDR3 is built from 13 residues. The germline V gene encodes CDR1 LNHDA and CDR2 SQIVND (reference sequence). Here the CDR3 DNA reads TGCGCCAGTAGTACGGGGTTAGACTACGAGCAGTACTTC. Protein sequence: CASSTGLDYEQYF.

This clone was recorded at least ten times. The rearrangement joins TRBV5-1 to TRBJ2-5, with 8 bases identical to TRBD1. CDR1 is SGHRS, CDR2 YFSETQ, per germline. This CDR3 spans 15 amino acids. V gave up 0 bases and J gave up 5 bases; unmatched junction bases: 6. The CDR3 DNA sequence: TGCGCCAGCAGCTTGGACAGGGGGTATAAGGAGACCCAGTACTTC. Translation gives CASSLDRGYKETQYF.

This clone was seen many times. The V and J genes are TRBV27 and TRBJ2-3; 11 bases fit TRBD2. The trim removed 5 bases at V and 9 bases at J, leaving 13 bases unmatched. Germline V gene data show CDR1 as MNHEY and CDR2 as SMNVEV (reference sequence). CDR3 size: 16 residues. CDR3 amino acids: CASSPSTSGTVGTQYF. Written as DNA, the CDR3 is TGTGCCAGCAGTCCATCGACTAGCGGGACTGTGGGAACGCAGTATTTT.

The table lists this clone with a few counts. It differs at one base from a far larger clone, so likely a read error. This likely comes from a read error, as the CDR3 has no conserved phenylalanine or tryptophan at its end. The chain employs TRBV2 and TRBJ1-1, with D perhaps TRBD1 (5 bases). Trimming took off 6 bases at V and 10 bases at J, with 15 bases between the two ends. Germline CDR1 reads SNHLY; CDR2 reads FYNNEI. This CDR3 is 12 amino acids long. The CDR3 reads CASRQGGPGAFI. The CDR3 DNA sequence: TGTGCCAGCAGGCAGGGAGGCCCGGGAGCTTTCATT.

This clone has at least ten counts. V usage is TRBV7-9 and J usage is TRBJ1-1; a possible D gene is TRBD1 (5 bases). The CDR3 is made up of 15 amino acids. Germline V CDR1 and CDR2: SEHNR, FQNEAQ (reference sequence). V was shortened by 1 base and J by 5 bases, with 14 bases between the two germline ends. CDR3 sequence: CASSLEGWGGTEAFF. The CDR3 DNA sequence: TGTGCCAGCAGCTTAGAGGGGTGGGGGGGGACTGAAGCTTTCTTT.

This clone has only a few counts. The chain joins TRBV28 to TRBJ2-3; TRBD2 matches at 8 bases. This CDR3 contains 16 residues. Germline CDR1 reads MDHEN; CDR2 reads SYDVKM. Losses at the gene ends were 7 bases for V and 4 bases for J; bases not matched to a gene: 13. For the CDR3, the DNA is TGTGCCAGCATCCCCGTGAGCGGGAGTCCCCCAGATACGCAGTATTTT. Translation: CASIPVSGSPPDTQYF.

This clone was seen at least ten times. The V call is TRBV2, the J call TRBJ1-4, with D tentatively TRBD1 (5 bases). Looked up from germline, CDR1 is SNHLY and CDR2 is FYNNEI. V gave up 6 bases and J gave up 5 bases, with 19 bases separating them. The CDR3 extends over 16 amino acids. CDR3 amino acids: CASRPAGAGRNEKLFF. The CDR3 DNA sequence: TGTGCCAGCAGGCCTGCTGGGGCAGGAAGAAATGAAAAACTGTTTTTT.

In this sample, this clone turned up many times. The gene calls are TRBV5-1 and TRBJ1-1, with TRBD1 as a possible D gene (6 bases). Germline-derived CDR1 and CDR2 are SGHRS and YFSETQ. V lost 3 bases and J lost 0, with 9 bases in between. This CDR3 spans 14 amino acids. CDR3 in DNA: TGCGCCAGCAGCTGGGGACAAATGAACACTGAAGCTTTCTTT. Translated, it gives CASSWGQMNTEAFF.

This clone was seen ten or more times. V gene TRBV12-5 combines with J gene TRBJ2-1; 12 bases map to TRBD2. The V and J ends lost 7 bases and 8 bases, in that order; junction bases with no gene match: 9. Germline assignment: CDR1 LGHNT and CDR2 FRNRAP. The CDR3 runs to 15 residues. The DNA for the CDR3 is TGTGCTAGTGATCCTGGACTAGCGGGGCAGGATGAGCAGTTCTTC. Amino acid sequence: CASDPGLAGQDEQFF.

This clone was seen repeatedly, ten times or more. The rearrangement joins TRBV13 to TRBJ2-1; TRBD2 agrees at 10 bases. This CDR3 has 19 residues. J lost 2 bases, V lost 0 bases, and 10 bases had no gene match. The germline V gene encodes CDR1 PRHDT and CDR2 FYEKMQ (reference sequence). The CDR3, as DNA: TGTGCCAGCAGCTTAGGCCTCGCGGCTAGCGGGAGACCCTACAATGAGCAGTTCTTC. Its protein product is CASSLGLAASGRPYNEQFF.

Many counts were recorded for this clone. CDR3 amino acids: CASSLGPYNEQFF. The DNA of the CDR3 is TGTGCCAGCAGCCTGGGGCCCTACAATGAGCAGTTCTTC. The chain recombines TRBV9 with TRBJ2-1, with D possibly TRBD1 on 5 matching bases. The V end was cut by 4 bases, the J end by 2 bases, with 7 bases between. The CDR3 runs to 13 residues. Germline-derived CDR1 and CDR2 are SGDLS and YYNGEE. The full variable domain, completed using reference TRBV9 and TRBJ2-1, is DSGVTQTPKHLITATGQRVTLRCSPRSGDLSVYWYQQSLDQGLQFLIQYYNGEERAKGNILERFSAQQFPDLHSELNLSSLELGDSALYFCASSLGPYNEQFFGPGTRLTVL.

This clone appeared many times. One junction end disagrees with the germline gene, perhaps due to a read error. The chain joins TRBV28 to TRBJ2-1; 14 nucleotides agree with TRBD2. CDR1 MDHEN and CDR2 SYDVKM come from the germline V gene. This CDR3 is built from 14 residues. This CDR3 reads CASRSGLAGARWVF. Here the CDR3 DNA reads TGTGCCAGCAGGTCGGGACTAGCGGGAGCTCGGTGGGTCTTC.